The 2 T cell receptor beta chains reported below all come from one sample, sequenced in a study of blood T cell repertoires in COVID-19. Profiled with immunoSEQ multiplex PCR; TCRdb holds only in-frame clones, not every one. This sample yields 200,000 to 250,000 clones, of which 85% to 90% are seen a single time; around 15% belongs to the top ten. The sequenced material came from PBMCs or T cells enriched from blood (not recorded which). Every receptor here comes from a man aged 30-40 years who had been exposed to COVID-19.

The chain uses TRBV27 and TRBJ1-5, with a weak D call TRBD1 (5 bases). Trimming cost V 6 bases and J 1 base, with 16 bases left between them. The germline gives CDR1 MNHEY, CDR2 SMNVEV (reference sequence). The CDR3 runs to 16 residues. The DNA of the CDR3 is TGTGCCAGCAGCGATTACGGGGAGGGGAGCAATCAGCCCCAGCATTTT. Encoded protein: CASSDYGEGSNQPQHF.

V gene TRBV11-2 combines with J gene TRBJ2-2; the match to TRBD1 covers 8 bases. Losses at the gene ends were 5 bases for V and 3 bases for J; bases not matched to a gene: 2. The CDR3 length is 14 residues. Germline values: CDR1 SGHAT, CDR2 FQNNGV. The CDR3 coding sequence is TGTGCCAGCAGCCAGGGGGCCGACACCGGGGAGCTGTTTTTT. This encodes CASSQGADTGELFF.